Listed below are T cell receptor beta chains from one sample, sequenced in a study of blood T cell repertoires in COVID-19. The protocol was immunoSEQ multiplex PCR, while the TCRdb copy is restricted to in-frame clones and leaves out a portion. The table has some 360,000 clones, roughly nine tenths seen once. Material: peripheral blood. The source of these receptors is a woman aged 60 to 75 with COVID-19, enrolled during active disease. CDR3s include the opening cysteine and the closing phenylalanine or tryptophan. The order of the fields is J gene, V gene, CDR3 length, clone size, D gene, CDR3 protein. D genes are given only for firm matches. The size field is filled for only some rows; it gives once, few, many or a size class.

J gene: TRBJ1-2
V gene: TRBV30
CDR3 length: 15
clone size: .
D gene: .
CDR3 protein: CAGMRAQYLNYGYTF

J gene: TRBJ2-1
V gene: TRBV3-1/TRBV3-2
CDR3 length: 15
clone size: .
D gene: TRBD2
CDR3 protein: CASSQTSGGAAEQFF

J gene: TRBJ1-3
V gene: TRBV7-8
CDR3 length: 15
clone size: .
D gene: .
CDR3 protein: CASSLDRDSGNTIYF

J gene: TRBJ1-1
V gene: TRBV28
CDR3 length: 14
clone size: .
D gene: .
CDR3 protein: CASSFGGVNTEAFF

J gene: TRBJ1-6
V gene: TRBV18
CDR3 length: 17
clone size: .
D gene: TRBD1
CDR3 protein: CASSPFAPGQGDSPLHF

J gene: TRBJ2-2
V gene: TRBV11-3
CDR3 length: 12
clone size: .
D gene: .
CDR3 protein: CASSSYTGELFF

J gene: TRBJ2-1
V gene: TRBV11-2
CDR3 length: 15
clone size: once
D gene: .
CDR3 protein: CASSQPWQINNEQFF

J gene: TRBJ2-2
V gene: TRBV7-8
CDR3 length: 14
clone size: .
D gene: TRBD1
CDR3 protein: CASSLRQGAGELFF

J gene: TRBJ2-5
V gene: TRBV5-4
CDR3 length: 14
clone size: .
D gene: .
CDR3 protein: CASGPGGGQETQYF

J gene: TRBJ2-7
V gene: TRBV5-1
CDR3 length: 14
clone size: .
D gene: TRBD1
CDR3 protein: CASSGDSKSYEQYF

J gene: TRBJ2-5
V gene: TRBV5-1
CDR3 length: 15
clone size: .
D gene: .
CDR3 protein: CASSRSGGPQETQYF

J gene: TRBJ2-5
V gene: TRBV2
CDR3 length: 16
clone size: .
D gene: .
CDR3 protein: CASRQPRQGLGETQYF

J gene: TRBJ1-2
V gene: TRBV6-2/TRBV6-3
CDR3 length: 15
clone size: .
D gene: TRBD1
CDR3 protein: CASSSPDPRGYGYTF

J gene: TRBJ1-2
V gene: TRBV5-1
CDR3 length: 12
clone size: once
D gene: .
CDR3 protein: CASSQGVGGYTF

J gene: TRBJ2-3
V gene: TRBV5-4
CDR3 length: 15
clone size: .
D gene: .
CDR3 protein: CASRTAGAGTDTQYF

J gene: TRBJ2-6
V gene: TRBV13
CDR3 length: 18
clone size: once
D gene: .
CDR3 protein: CASSLDGRQSSGANVLTF

J gene: TRBJ1-1
V gene: TRBV18
CDR3 length: 13
clone size: .
D gene: .
CDR3 protein: CASSPGGNTEAFF

J gene: TRBJ2-7
V gene: TRBV10-3
CDR3 length: 15
clone size: .
D gene: .
CDR3 protein: CAISESTGIGGWQYF

J gene: TRBJ2-7
V gene: TRBV20-1
CDR3 length: 12
clone size: few
D gene: .
CDR3 protein: CSASGGPYEQYF

J gene: TRBJ1-2
V gene: TRBV5-5
CDR3 length: 16
clone size: .
D gene: TRBD1
CDR3 protein: CASSLSGTGGSYGYTF

J gene: TRBJ1-3
V gene: TRBV6-1
CDR3 length: 17
clone size: .
D gene: TRBD1
CDR3 protein: CASSEDRGPRAGNTIYF

J gene: TRBJ1-2
V gene: TRBV3-1/TRBV3-2
CDR3 length: 17
clone size: .
D gene: .
CDR3 protein: CASSQPQKSRGANGYTF

J gene: TRBJ1-2
V gene: TRBV5-1
CDR3 length: 14
clone size: .
D gene: TRBD1
CDR3 protein: CASSRLDRGLGYTF

J gene: TRBJ2-3
V gene: TRBV7-9
CDR3 length: 15
clone size: .
D gene: TRBD1
CDR3 protein: CASSPGQGAADTQYF

J gene: TRBJ1-1
V gene: TRBV7-9
CDR3 length: 12
clone size: .
D gene: .
CDR3 protein: CASSSDYHGAFF

J gene: TRBJ1-4
V gene: TRBV5-4
CDR3 length: 12
clone size: .
D gene: .
CDR3 protein: CASSFAGEKLFF

J gene: TRBJ2-2
V gene: TRBV19
CDR3 length: 17
clone size: .
D gene: .
CDR3 protein: CASSIVGGAQTIGELFF

J gene: TRBJ1-2
V gene: TRBV19
CDR3 length: 13
clone size: .
D gene: .
CDR3 protein: CASNPDRNYGYTF

J gene: TRBJ2-7
V gene: TRBV14
CDR3 length: 15
clone size: .
D gene: TRBD1
CDR3 protein: CASSPGTGKNYEQYF

J gene: TRBJ1-2
V gene: TRBV28
CDR3 length: 15
clone size: .
D gene: TRBD1
CDR3 protein: CASSPPRRDSYGYTF

J gene: TRBJ2-7
V gene: TRBV7-8
CDR3 length: 14
clone size: few
D gene: .
CDR3 protein: CASSPRTFSYEQYF

J gene: TRBJ1-5
V gene: TRBV27
CDR3 length: 16
clone size: .
D gene: .
CDR3 protein: CASSIRKDSPNQPQHF

J gene: TRBJ2-5
V gene: TRBV7-3
CDR3 length: 14
clone size: .
D gene: .
CDR3 protein: CASSLSGRGETQYF

J gene: TRBJ2-7
V gene: TRBV6-5
CDR3 length: 13
clone size: .
D gene: .
CDR3 protein: CASISGSSYEQYF

J gene: TRBJ1-2
V gene: TRBV6-5
CDR3 length: 13
clone size: .
D gene: TRBD1
CDR3 protein: CASSSGQTYGYTF